A single sample gave rise to the 10 T cell receptor beta chains below, sequenced in a study of cytomegalovirus exposure and HLA in healthy donors. 60 Vbeta and 13 Jbeta primers were used in PCR. Profiling relied on immunoSEQ multiplex PCR, and the TCRdb table lists in-frame clones only, not all of them. The sample carries 160,000 or so clones, approximately 80% recorded once. Sequencing input: PBMCs. These receptor sequences come from a man aged 45 to 65 in good health and CMV-seropositive.

This chain connects TRBV7-9 to TRBJ1-6; 8 nucleotides line up with TRBD1. The length of the CDR3 is 15 residues. Trimming removed 5 bases from V and 9 bases from J; junction bases left unmatched: 9. Per the germline V gene, CDR1 is SEHNR and CDR2 is FQNEAQ (reference sequence). CDR3 in amino acids: CASSANRGYGSPLHF. CDR3 DNA sequence: TGTGCCAGCAGCGCAAACAGGGGGTACGGTTCACCCCTCCACTTT.

This clone has just a few counts. This CDR3 is CSAMAEKLFF. Here the CDR3 DNA reads TGCAGTGCTATGGCTGAAAAACTGTTTTTT. The chain links TRBV20-1 to TRBJ1-4, with unresolved D. V gave up 4 bases and J gave up 7 bases, with 4 bases separating them. Germline V gene data show CDR1 as DFQATT and CDR2 as SNEGSKA (reference sequence). This CDR3 spans 10 amino acids.

The rearrangement uses TRBV9 and TRBJ2-2; 11 bases fit TRBD1. Germline CDR1 SGDLS, CDR2 YYNGEE. This CDR3 has 18 residues. The V and J ends lost 0 bases and 7 bases, in that order; junction bases with no gene match: 11. CDR3 in amino acids: CASSVEADRGRRNGELFF. CDR3 in DNA: TGTGCCAGCAGCGTAGAGGCGGACAGGGGGCGAAGAAACGGGGAGCTGTTTTTT.

This clone occurred a few times. This rearrangement joins TRBV6-6 to TRBJ1-2; no reliable D call. The CDR3 has 16 residues. Germline-derived CDR1 and CDR2 are MNHNY and SVGAGI (reference sequence). Trimming left V 5 bases short and J 4 bases short, with 20 bases between. CDR3 bases: TGTGCCAGCAGTATTTCTAGAGCTGTGGATTTCTATGGCTACACCTTC. It encodes CASSISRAVDFYGYTF.

CDR3 protein: CASSASSGGGNEQFF. CDR3 coding DNA: TGTGCCAGCAGCGCCTCTAGCGGGGGGGGAAATGAGCAGTTCTTC. J is TRBJ2-1 and V is TRBV6-4, with TRBD2 matching over 12 bases. The CDR3 consists of 15 residues. Trimming at V came to 6 bases and at J to 7 bases, leaving 7 bases not matched to a gene. The germline V gene encodes CDR1 MRHNA and CDR2 SNTAGT.

The chain has TRBV2 and TRBJ1-2; 10 bases line up with TRBD1. In germline, CDR1 is SNHLY, CDR2 FYNNEI. The CDR3 contains 17 residues. The trim removed 5 bases at V and 0 bases at J, leaving 9 bases unmatched. The CDR3 nucleotides read TGTGCCAGCAGTCGCCGACAGGGGGCGTCCCCTAACTATGGCTACACCTTC. It is translated as CASSRRQGASPNYGYTF.

This clone was counted a few times. V is TRBV15 and J is TRBJ2-6, with D perhaps TRBD1 (6 bases). In germline, CDR1 is LNHNV, CDR2 YYDKDF (reference sequence). Deletions cut 3 bases from V and 2 bases from J, with 11 bases between. The CDR3 has 16 amino acids. CDR3 nucleotides: TGTGCCACCAGCAGTGTTACAGGGACTGGGGCCAACGTCCTGACTTTC. Amino acids: CATSSVTGTGANVLTF.

The chain is built from TRBV11-2 and TRBJ1-2, with D possibly matching TRBD1 (5 bases). The CDR3 length is 13 residues. Germline V gene sequence: CDR1 SGHAT, CDR2 FQNNGV. V dropped 3 bases and J dropped 8 bases, with 13 bases sitting between them. The CDR3 nucleotides are TGTGCCAGCAGCTTTGGGGCAGGGAAAGGCTACACCTTC. As protein: CASSFGAGKGYTF.

This chain joins TRBV30 and TRBJ2-2; 8 bases match TRBD1. In germline, CDR1 is GTSNPN, CDR2 SVGIG (reference sequence). V was pared by 7 bases and J by 1 base, with 5 bases of the junction left unmatched. CDR3 length equals 14 residues. The CDR3 here is CASRTGRNTGELFF. The CDR3 DNA follows: TGTGCCTCGCGGACAGGGAGGAACACCGGGGAGCTGTTTTTT.

Worth noting for this clone: An end of the junction differs from the germline gene, which may be a read error. Within the sample, other DNA sequences also encode this same CDR3. The gene calls are TRBV30 and TRBJ1-6; D uncertain. CDR3 length: 13 residues. Per the germline V gene, CDR1 is GTSNPN and CDR2 is SVGIG (reference sequence). CDR3 coding DNA: TGTGCCTGGAGAGGACGGGGAAATTCGCCCCTCCACTTT. It is translated as CAWRGRGNSPLHF.